Listed below are T cell receptor beta chains from one sample, sequenced in a study of T cell repertoires in cytomegalovirus infection. TCRdb reprocessed the reads with MiXCR, giving one entry per CDR3 protein. The sample gives 46,000 or so distinct CDR3 sequences, about 20% of which show up once; 18% is in the top ten. Their target antigens are unknown. Sequenced material: PBMCs, sequenced either directly or after in vitro stimulation (not recorded which). The receptor set was obtained from a human donor in good health (CMV status not recorded). Some clones in this sample may be carry-over from other donors' samples. CDR3s include the opening cysteine and the closing phenylalanine or tryptophan. The D gene is left open where the match is weak. Expanded clones get a size class; other rows say once, few or many, or leave the size out.

J gene | D gene | clone size | CDR3 length | V gene | CDR3 protein | CDR3 DNA
TRBJ2-1 | NA | NA | 15 | TRBV4-1 | CASSLEPRESGEQFF | TGCGCCAGCAGCCTCGAGCCAAGAGAAAGTGGTGAGCAGTTCTTC
TRBJ1-6 | NA | many | 16 | TRBV6-5 | CASSYSPGQPNSPLHF | TGTGCCAGCAGTTACTCCCCGGGACAACCTAATTCACCCCTCCACTTT
TRBJ1-6 | TRBD1 | NA | 16 | TRBV20-1 | CSARDKGAGWDSPLHF | TGCAGTGCTAGAGATAAGGGGGCAGGCTGGGATTCACCCCTCCACTTT
TRBJ2-1 | TRBD2 | NA | 16 | TRBV9 | CASSAPGTRLVDEQFF | TGTGCCAGCAGCGCGCCCGGGACTAGATTAGTCGATGAGCAGTTCTTC
TRBJ2-3 | NA | NA | 13 | TRBV9 | CASSVNEILGQYF | TGTGCCAGCAGCGTAAACGAGATCTTGGGGCAGTATTTT
TRBJ1-2 | NA | once | 14 | TRBV9 | CASSVDTANYGYTF | TGTGCCAGCAGCGTAGACACGGCTAACTATGGCTACACCTTC
TRBJ2-4 | TRBD1 | many | 15 | TRBV7-8 | CASSPDRVAKNIQYF | TGTGCCAGCAGCCCGGACAGGGTGGCCAAAAACATTCAGTACTTC
TRBJ2-5 | NA | many | 15 | TRBV2 | CASSDRQGVGETQYF | TGTGCCAGCAGTGATCGTCAGGGAGTAGGAGAGACCCAGTACTTC
TRBJ2-2 | NA | NA | 13 | TRBV7-6 | CASSPEGTGELFF | TGTGCCAGCAGCCCCGAGGGGACCGGGGAGCTGTTTTTT
TRBJ2-3 | NA | NA | 12 | TRBV20-1 | CSASSGEGTQYF | TGCAGTGCTAGCTCCGGAGAAGGTACGCAGTATTTT
TRBJ2-1 | TRBD2 | many | 16 | TRBV14 | CASSLNSGGFHNEQFF | TGTGCCAGCAGTCTCAATAGCGGGGGGTTCCACAATGAGCAGTTCTTC
TRBJ1-1 | NA | few | 13 | TRBV7-2 | CASSPSVNLEAFF | TGTGCCAGCAGCCCCTCGGTTAACCTTGAAGCTTTCTTT
TRBJ2-1 | TRBD1 | few | 15 | TRBV12-3/TRBV12-4 | CASSPYAGGNNEQFF | TGTGCCAGCAGCCCCTACGCAGGGGGCAACAATGAGCAGTTCTTC
TRBJ2-3 | NA | NA | 16 | TRBV7-2 | CASSPLQIRSTDTQYF | TGTGCCAGCAGCCCATTACAAATAAGGAGCACAGATACGCAGTATTTT
TRBJ2-7 | TRBD2 | NA | 16 | TRBV3-1 | CASSPGLAGGVYEQYF | TGTGCCAGCAGCCCGGGACTAGCGGGAGGCGTCTACGAGCAGTACTTC
TRBJ1-3 | NA | few | 15 | TRBV5-1 | CASSLEGFSGNTIYF | TGCGCCAGCAGCTTGGAAGGGTTCTCTGGAAACACCATATATTTT
TRBJ2-3 | TRBD2 | NA | 11 | TRBV12-3/TRBV12-4 | CASSYGLGQYF | TGTGCCAGCAGTTACGGACTAGGGCAGTATTTT
TRBJ2-5 | NA | few | 12 | TRBV12-3/TRBV12-4 | CASSGTQETQYF | TGTGCCAGCTCAGGAACCCAAGAGACCCAGTACTTC
TRBJ1-3 | NA | NA | 13 | TRBV12-3/TRBV12-4 | CASRSYSGNTIYF | TGTGCCAGCAGATCCTACTCTGGAAACACCATATATTTT
TRBJ2-1 | NA | medium-sized | 12 | TRBV12-3/TRBV12-4 | CAIGTGYNEQFF | TGTGCCATCGGAACAGGCTACAATGAGCAGTTCTTC
TRBJ2-5 | NA | NA | 13 | TRBV14 | CASSQEAWETQYF | TGTGCCAGCAGCCAGGAAGCCTGGGAGACCCAGTACTTC
TRBJ2-3 | TRBD1 | NA | 16 | TRBV15 | CATSTRQGASPDTQYF | TGTGCCACCAGCACAAGACAGGGGGCGAGCCCAGATACGCAGTATTTT
TRBJ2-7 | TRBD2 | NA | 12 | TRBV29-1 | CSVVGGSHEQYF | TGCAGCGTTGTCGGCGGGAGCCACGAGCAGTACTTC
TRBJ2-3 | NA | NA | 15 | TRBV11-2 | CASSLEGKRTDTQYF | TGTGCCAGCAGCTTAGAGGGGAAGCGCACAGATACGCAGTATTTT
TRBJ2-5 | TRBD1 | few | 14 | TRBV7-9 | CASSPRDRQETQYF | TGTGCCAGCAGCCCCCGGGACAGACAAGAGACCCAGTACTTC
TRBJ2-3 | NA | many | 17 | TRBV4-3 | CASSLSPPGGTTDTQYF | TGCGCCAGCAGCCTCTCCCCCCCGGGCGGGACCACAGATACGCAGTATTTT
TRBJ2-7 | TRBD1 | NA | 14 | TRBV15 | CATSPRTGPNEQYF | TGTGCCACCAGCCCGCGGACAGGCCCTAACGAGCAGTACTTC
TRBJ1-2 | NA | NA | 12 | TRBV20-1 | CSARGIGYGYTF | TGCAGTGCTAGGGGTATCGGCTATGGCTACACCTTC
TRBJ2-2 | TRBD1 | NA | 16 | TRBV12-3/TRBV12-4 | CASNSRDRVYTGELFF | TGTGCCAGCAATTCCCGGGACAGGGTATACACCGGGGAGCTGTTTTTT
TRBJ1-2 | NA | NA | 12 | TRBV30 | CAWLYGHNGYTF | TGTGCCTGGTTATACGGACATAACGGCTACACCTTC
TRBJ1-2 | NA | many | 14 | TRBV7-2 | CASSLSSVNYGYTF | TGTGCCAGCAGCTTAAGTTCGGTTAACTATGGCTACACCTTC
TRBJ1-1 | NA | many | 16 | TRBV5-4 | CASSSKTNGGVTEAFF | TGTGCCAGCAGCTCTAAAACCAACGGGGGAGTGACTGAAGCTTTCTTT
TRBJ1-2 | NA | few | 15 | TRBV2 | CASSESVQDAYGYTF | TGTGCCAGCAGTGAATCGGTGCAGGACGCCTATGGCTACACCTTC
TRBJ2-5 | NA | NA | 15 | TRBV5-4 | CASSFYRAGPETQYF | TGTGCCAGCAGCTTTTACAGGGCCGGCCCTGAGACCCAGTACTTC
TRBJ2-5 | NA | NA | 14 | TRBV5-4 | CASSPRPDQETQYF | TGTGCCAGCAGCCCAAGGCCAGACCAAGAGACCCAGTACTTC
TRBJ2-7 | TRBD2 | few | 13 | TRBV7-2 | CASSFLAGAEQYF | TGTGCCAGCAGCTTTCTAGCGGGAGCCGAGCAGTACTTC
TRBJ2-7 | TRBD2 | many | 21 | TRBV29-1 | CSVVGLTETGTSGGSSYEQYF | TGCAGCGTAGTCGGCCTTACTGAGACCGGGACTAGCGGGGGTAGCTCCTACGAGCAGTACTTC
TRBJ2-3 | NA | once | 14 | TRBV10-3 | CATEGDKGEDTQYF | TGTGCCACCGAGGGGGACAAAGGTGAAGATACGCAGTATTTT
TRBJ1-1 | TRBD1 | NA | 14 | TRBV5-4 | CASRNQGGAAEAFF | TGTGCCAGCAGAAACCAGGGGGGGGCCGCTGAAGCTTTCTTT
TRBJ2-7 | TRBD1 | many | 14 | TRBV11-2 | CASSLLTGRMEQYF | TGTGCCAGCAGCTTACTGACAGGGCGGATGGAGCAGTACTTC
TRBJ1-6 | NA | NA | 15 | TRBV27 | CASSTRGGWNSPLHF | TGTGCCAGCAGCACTAGGGGGGGGTGGAATTCACCCCTCCACTTT
TRBJ2-3 | NA | NA | 15 | TRBV7-9 | CASRQGGLSTDTQYF | TGTGCCAGCAGACAGGGGGGGCTGAGCACAGATACGCAGTATTTT
TRBJ2-7 | NA | few | 15 | TRBV6-6 | CASSNPDVSSYEQYF | TGTGCCAGCAGCAACCCAGACGTTAGCTCCTACGAGCAGTACTTC
TRBJ2-7 | TRBD2 | NA | 13 | TRBV20-1 | CSASPGLALEQYF | TGCAGTGCGAGCCCGGGACTAGCTCTCGAGCAGTACTTC
TRBJ1-2 | NA | NA | 15 | TRBV20-1 | CSARTALSSNYGYTF | TGCAGTGCTAGGACGGCCCTCTCGTCTAACTATGGCTACACCTTC
TRBJ2-1 | TRBD1 | many | 14 | TRBV25-1 | CASARTGGFNEQFF | TGTGCCAGCGCTCGGACAGGGGGCTTTAATGAGCAGTTCTTC
TRBJ1-1 | NA | few | 14 | TRBV27 | CASSQNRGSTEAFF | TGTGCCAGCAGCCAAAACCGGGGATCCACTGAAGCTTTCTTT
TRBJ1-4 | NA | few | 14 | TRBV2 | CASSTGSQNEKLFF | TGTGCCAGCTCCACGGGCAGTCAGAATGAAAAACTGTTTTTT
TRBJ1-6 | NA | many | 15 | TRBV7-2 | CASSPDGPRGSPLHF | TGTGCCAGCAGCCCGGACGGTCCTCGGGGTTCACCCCTCCACTTT
TRBJ1-2 | NA | few | 13 | TRBV11-2 | CASSYTVGYGYTF | TGTGCCAGCAGCTATACTGTAGGCTATGGCTACACCTTC
TRBJ1-2 | TRBD1 | many | 16 | TRBV12-3/TRBV12-4 | CASTKGTGGLRRGYTF | TGTGCCAGCACCAAGGGGACAGGGGGCTTAAGGCGAGGCTACACCTTC
TRBJ2-3 | TRBD1 | NA | 17 | TRBV7-2 | CASSASGTGRRTDTQYF | TGTGCCAGCAGCGCTTCCGGGACAGGGCGACGAACAGATACGCAGTATTTT
TRBJ2-7 | NA | many | 15 | TRBV7-2 | CASSLDRRNSYEQYF | TGTGCCAGCAGCTTAGACAGGCGAAACTCCTACGAGCAGTACTTC
TRBJ2-5 | NA | NA | 12 | TRBV14 | CASRPDGETQYF | TGTGCCAGCAGGCCGGACGGGGAGACCCAGTACTTC
TRBJ2-5 | TRBD1 | few | 16 | TRBV28 | CASREAGTGVGETQYF | TGTGCCAGCAGGGAAGCCGGGACAGGGGTAGGAGAGACCCAGTACTTC
TRBJ1-1 | NA | NA | 11 | TRBV7-2 | CASSLATEAFF | TGTGCCAGCAGCTTAGCCACTGAAGCTTTCTTT
TRBJ2-7 | NA | many | 17 | TRBV7-2 | CASSLAHASALVYEQYF | TGTGCCAGCAGCTTAGCGCACGCCAGCGCTCTGGTTTACGAGCAGTACTTC
TRBJ2-1 | NA | NA | 10 | TRBV7-6 | CAVDRNEQFF | TGTGCCGTCGACCGGAATGAGCAGTTCTTC
TRBJ2-2 | NA | NA | 12 | TRBV5-3 | CASSPQAGELFF | TGTGCCAGCAGCCCCCAGGCCGGGGAGCTGTTTTTT
TRBJ1-1 | NA | few | 14 | TRBV20-1 | CSATKDRRIHRAFF | TGCAGTGCTACTAAAGACAGGAGAATACATAGGGCTTTCTTT